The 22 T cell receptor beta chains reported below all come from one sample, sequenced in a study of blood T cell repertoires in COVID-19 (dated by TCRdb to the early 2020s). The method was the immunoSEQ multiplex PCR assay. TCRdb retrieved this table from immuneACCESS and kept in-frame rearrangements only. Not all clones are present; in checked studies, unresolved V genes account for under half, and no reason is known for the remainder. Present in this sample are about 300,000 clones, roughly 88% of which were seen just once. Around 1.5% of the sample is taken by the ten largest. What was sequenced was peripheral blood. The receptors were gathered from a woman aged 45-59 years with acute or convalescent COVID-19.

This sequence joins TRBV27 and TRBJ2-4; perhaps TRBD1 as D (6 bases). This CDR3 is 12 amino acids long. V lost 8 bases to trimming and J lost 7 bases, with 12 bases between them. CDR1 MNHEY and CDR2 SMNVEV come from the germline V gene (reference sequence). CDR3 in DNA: TGTGCCAGCGCACAGGGCGGCAACATTCAGTACTTC. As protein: CASAQGGNIQYF.

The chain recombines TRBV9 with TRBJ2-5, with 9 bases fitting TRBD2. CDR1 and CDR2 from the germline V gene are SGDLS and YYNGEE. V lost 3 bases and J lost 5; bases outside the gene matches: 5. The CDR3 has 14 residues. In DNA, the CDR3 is TGTGCCAGCAGCGCTAGCGGGATGGGGGAGACCCAGTACTTC. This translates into CASSASGMGETQYF.

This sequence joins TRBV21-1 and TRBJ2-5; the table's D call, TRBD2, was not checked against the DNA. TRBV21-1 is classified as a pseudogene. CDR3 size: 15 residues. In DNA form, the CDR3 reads TGTGCCAGCAGCAATATGGAGGTTTCCAAAGAGACCCAGTACTTC. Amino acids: CASSNMEVSKETQYF.

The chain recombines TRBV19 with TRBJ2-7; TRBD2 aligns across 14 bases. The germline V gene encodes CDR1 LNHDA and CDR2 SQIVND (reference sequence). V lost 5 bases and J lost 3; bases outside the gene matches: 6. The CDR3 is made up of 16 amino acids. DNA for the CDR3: TGTGCCAGTAGTCCCCGGGGGACTAGCGGGAGCTACGAGCAGTACTTC. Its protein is CASSPRGTSGSYEQYF.

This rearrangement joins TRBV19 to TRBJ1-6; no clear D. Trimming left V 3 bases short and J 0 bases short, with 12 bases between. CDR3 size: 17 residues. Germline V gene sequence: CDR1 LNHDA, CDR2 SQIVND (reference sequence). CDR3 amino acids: CASSIPPMSSYNSPLHF. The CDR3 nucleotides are TGTGCCAGTAGTATCCCTCCGATGAGCTCCTATAATTCACCCCTCCACTTT.

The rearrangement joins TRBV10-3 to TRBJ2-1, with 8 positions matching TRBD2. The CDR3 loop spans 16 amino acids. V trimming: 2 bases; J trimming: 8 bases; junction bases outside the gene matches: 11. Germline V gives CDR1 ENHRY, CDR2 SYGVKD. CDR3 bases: TGTGCCATCAGTGAGCGGGCGGGAGGTCCTATCGATGAGCAGTTCTTC. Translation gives CAISERAGGPIDEQFF.

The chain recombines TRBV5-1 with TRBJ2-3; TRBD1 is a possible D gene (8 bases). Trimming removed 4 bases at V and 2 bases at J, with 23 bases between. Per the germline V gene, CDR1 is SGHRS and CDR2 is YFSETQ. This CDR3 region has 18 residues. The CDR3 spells CASSGGIDRGGDTDTQYF. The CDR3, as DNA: TGCGCCAGCAGCGGGGGCATCGACAGGGGAGGGGACACAGATACGCAGTATTTT.

In DNA form, the CDR3 reads TGTGCCAGCAGCTTAGCGGTGGGGCATGAAGCTTTCTTT. This gives the protein CASSLAVGHEAFF. The genes are TRBV7-2 and TRBJ1-1; weak D call: TRBD1 (5 bases). Germline assignment: CDR1 SGHTA and CDR2 FQGNSA. There are 13 residues in the CDR3. The V end was cut by 0 bases, the J end by 7 bases, with 9 bases between.

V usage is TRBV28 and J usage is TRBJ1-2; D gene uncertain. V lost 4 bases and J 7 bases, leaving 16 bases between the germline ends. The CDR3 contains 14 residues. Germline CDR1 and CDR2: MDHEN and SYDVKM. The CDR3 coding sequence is TGTGCCAGCAGTTCCCCGCTCCCAGATCCTGGCTACACCTTC. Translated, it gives CASSSPLPDPGYTF.

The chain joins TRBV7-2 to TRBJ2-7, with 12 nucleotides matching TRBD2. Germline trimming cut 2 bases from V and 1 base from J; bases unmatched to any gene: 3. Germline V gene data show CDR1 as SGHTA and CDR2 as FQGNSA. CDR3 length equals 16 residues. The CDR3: CASSLLAGGLSYEQYF. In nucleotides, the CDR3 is TGTGCCAGCAGCTTACTAGCGGGAGGGCTTTCCTACGAGCAGTACTTC.

CDR3 sequence reads: CAISELSSYEQYF. The CDR3 nucleotides are TGTGCCATCAGTGAGTTGAGCTCCTACGAGCAGTACTTC. The chain uses TRBV10-3 and TRBJ2-7; D is undetermined. The CDR3 consists of 13 residues. V dropped 1 base and J dropped 0 bases, with 4 bases sitting between them. Germline values: CDR1 ENHRY, CDR2 SYGVKD.

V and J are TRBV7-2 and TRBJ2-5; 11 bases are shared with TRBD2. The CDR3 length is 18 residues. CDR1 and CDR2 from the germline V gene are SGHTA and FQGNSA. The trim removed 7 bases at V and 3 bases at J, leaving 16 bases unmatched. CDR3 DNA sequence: TGTGCCAGCACCCTCCTTTCCCCACTACTAGCGGGAGAAGAGACCCAGTACTTC. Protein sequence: CASTLLSPLLAGEETQYF.

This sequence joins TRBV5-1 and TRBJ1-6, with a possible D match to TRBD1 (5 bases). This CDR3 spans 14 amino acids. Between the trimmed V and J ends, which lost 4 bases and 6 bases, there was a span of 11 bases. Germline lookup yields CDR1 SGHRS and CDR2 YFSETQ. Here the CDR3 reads CASSPGGANSPLHF. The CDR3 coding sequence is TGCGCCAGCAGCCCGGGTGGGGCTAATTCACCCCTCCACTTT. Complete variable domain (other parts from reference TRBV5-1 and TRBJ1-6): KAGVTQTPRYLIKTRGQQVTLSCSPISGHRSVSWYQQTPGQGLQFLFEYFSETQRNKGNFPGRFSGRQFSNSRSEMNVSTLELGDSALYLCASSPGGANSPLHFGNGTRLTVT.

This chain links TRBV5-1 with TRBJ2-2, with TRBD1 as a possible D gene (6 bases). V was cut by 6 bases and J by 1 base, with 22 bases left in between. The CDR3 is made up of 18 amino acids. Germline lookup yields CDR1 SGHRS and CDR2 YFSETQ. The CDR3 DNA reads TGCGCCAGCACCCCCCCAACCCCGGGACACCTGAACACCGGGGAGCTGTTTTTT. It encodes CASTPPTPGHLNTGELFF.

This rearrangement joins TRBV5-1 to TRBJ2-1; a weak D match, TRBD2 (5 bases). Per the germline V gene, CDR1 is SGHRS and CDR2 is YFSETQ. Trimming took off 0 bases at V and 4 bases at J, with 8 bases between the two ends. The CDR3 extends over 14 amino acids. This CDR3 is CASSLGGRYNEQFF. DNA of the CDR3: TGCGCCAGCAGCTTGGGAGGGCGGTACAATGAGCAGTTCTTC.

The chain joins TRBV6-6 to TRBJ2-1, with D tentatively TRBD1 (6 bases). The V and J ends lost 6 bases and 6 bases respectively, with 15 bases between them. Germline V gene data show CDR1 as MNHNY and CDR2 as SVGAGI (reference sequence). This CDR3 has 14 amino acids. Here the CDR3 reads CASRTRQGPNEQFF. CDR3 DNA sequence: TGTGCCAGCAGGACGCGGCAGGGGCCCAATGAGCAGTTCTTC.

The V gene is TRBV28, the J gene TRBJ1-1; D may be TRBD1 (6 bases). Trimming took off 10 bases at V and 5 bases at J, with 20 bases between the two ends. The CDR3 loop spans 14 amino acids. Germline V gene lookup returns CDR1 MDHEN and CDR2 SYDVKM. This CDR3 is CATRASGGRTEAFF. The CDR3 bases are TGTGCCACACGGGCCTCGGGGGGCCGGACTGAAGCTTTCTTT.

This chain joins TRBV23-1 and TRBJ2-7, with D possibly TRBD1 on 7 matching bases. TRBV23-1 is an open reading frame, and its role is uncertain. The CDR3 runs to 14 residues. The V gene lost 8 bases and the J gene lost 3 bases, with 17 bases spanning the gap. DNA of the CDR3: TGCGCCAGCCCCCCCGCGGGACAGCTCTACGAGCAGTACTTC. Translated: CASPPAGQLYEQYF.

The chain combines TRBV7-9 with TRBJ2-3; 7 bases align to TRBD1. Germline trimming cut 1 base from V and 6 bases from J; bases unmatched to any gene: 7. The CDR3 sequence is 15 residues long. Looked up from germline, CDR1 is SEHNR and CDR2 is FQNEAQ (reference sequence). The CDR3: CASSLGATGADTQYF. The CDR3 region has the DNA TGTGCCAGCAGCTTAGGCGCAACAGGGGCGGATACGCAGTATTTT.

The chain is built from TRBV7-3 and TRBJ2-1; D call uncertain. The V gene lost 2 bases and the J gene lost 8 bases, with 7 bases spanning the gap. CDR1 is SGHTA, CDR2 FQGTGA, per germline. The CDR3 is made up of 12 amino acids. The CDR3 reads CASSLDSDEQFF. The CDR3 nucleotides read TGTGCCAGCAGCTTAGATTCGGATGAGCAGTTCTTC. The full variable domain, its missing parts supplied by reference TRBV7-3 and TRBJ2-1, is GAGVSQTPSNKVTEKGKYVELRCDPISGHTALYWYRQSLGQGPEFLIYFQGTGAADDSGLPNDRFFAVRPEGSVSTLKIQRTERGDSAVYLCASSLDSDEQFFGPGTRLTVL.

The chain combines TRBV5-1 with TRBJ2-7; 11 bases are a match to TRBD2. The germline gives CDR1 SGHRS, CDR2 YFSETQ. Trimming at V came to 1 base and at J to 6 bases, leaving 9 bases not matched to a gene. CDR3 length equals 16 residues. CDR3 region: CASSLTSRLAGGEQYF. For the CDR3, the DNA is TGCGCCAGCAGCTTGACGAGTCGGCTAGCGGGAGGCGAGCAGTACTTC.

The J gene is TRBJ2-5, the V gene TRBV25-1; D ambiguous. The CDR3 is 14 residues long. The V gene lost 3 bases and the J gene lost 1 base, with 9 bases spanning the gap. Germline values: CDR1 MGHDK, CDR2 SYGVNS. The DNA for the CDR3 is TGTGCCAGCAGTGATTGGGCGCCCCAAGAGACCCAGTACTTC. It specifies CASSDWAPQETQYF. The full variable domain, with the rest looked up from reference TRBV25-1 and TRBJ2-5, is EADIYQTPRYLVIGTGKKITLECSQTMGHDKMYWYQQDPGMELHLIHYSYGVNSTEKGDLSSESTVSRIRTEHFPLTLESARPSHTSQYLCASSDWAPQETQYFGPGTRLLVL.